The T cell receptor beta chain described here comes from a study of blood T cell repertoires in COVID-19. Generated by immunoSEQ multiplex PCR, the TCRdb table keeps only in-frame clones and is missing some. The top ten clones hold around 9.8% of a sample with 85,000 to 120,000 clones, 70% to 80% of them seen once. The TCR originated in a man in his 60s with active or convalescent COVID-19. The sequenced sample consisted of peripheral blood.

CDR3 coding DNA: TGTGCCAGTAGTAACCCGGGGAGGGCCCCAGATACGCAGTATTTT. This gives the protein CASSNPGRAPDTQYF. The V and J genes are TRBV19 and TRBJ2-3; 7 bases line up with TRBD2. Germline V gives CDR1 LNHDA, CDR2 SQIVND (reference sequence). Trimming took 4 bases from V and 4 from J; bases not matched to a gene: 8. The CDR3 is 15 amino acids.